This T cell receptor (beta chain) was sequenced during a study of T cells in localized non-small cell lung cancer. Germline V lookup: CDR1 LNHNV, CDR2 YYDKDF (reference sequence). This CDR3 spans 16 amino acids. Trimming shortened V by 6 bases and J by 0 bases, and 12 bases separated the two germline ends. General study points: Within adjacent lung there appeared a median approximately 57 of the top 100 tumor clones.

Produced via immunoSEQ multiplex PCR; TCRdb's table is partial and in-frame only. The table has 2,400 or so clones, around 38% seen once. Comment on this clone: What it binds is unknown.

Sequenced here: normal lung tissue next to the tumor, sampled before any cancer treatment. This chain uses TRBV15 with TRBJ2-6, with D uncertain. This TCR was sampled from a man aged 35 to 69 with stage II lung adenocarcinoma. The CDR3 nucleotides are TGTGCCACCAGTCGAGAGGTCGGCTCTGGGGCCAACGTCCTGACTTTC. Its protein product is CATSREVGSGANVLTF.